One sample yielded the 17 T cell receptor beta chains listed below, sequenced in a study of cytomegalovirus exposure and HLA in healthy donors. The PCR employed 60 Vbeta primers together with 13 Jbeta primers. Clones were read by immunoSEQ multiplex PCR, and TCRdb kept only the in-frame ones, dropping some. In the table there are about 150,000 clones, roughly 74% of which are singletons. The sequenced sample consisted of PBMCs. The receptors here all came from a man between 18 and 35 years old in good health and CMV-seronegative.

CDR3 residues: CASSENPGQWGNQPQHF. The CDR3 nucleotides read TGTGCCAGCAGTGAAAACCCGGGACAATGGGGCAATCAGCCCCAGCATTTT. The chain employs TRBV2 and TRBJ1-5; D is perhaps TRBD1 (6 bases). This CDR3 contains 17 residues. Looked up from germline, CDR1 is SNHLY and CDR2 is FYNNEI. V lost 2 bases, J lost 2 bases, and 16 bases lay in between.

V is TRBV30 and J is TRBJ1-5, with D possibly being TRBD1 (5 bases). This CDR3 is 14 amino acids long. Per the germline V gene, CDR1 is GTSNPN and CDR2 is SVGIG (reference sequence). Trimming pared 3 bases from V and 2 bases from J, leaving 11 bases between. CDR3 DNA: TGTGCCTGGAGCGGCAGGGTGGGCAATCAGCCCCAGCATTTT. This sequence encodes CAWSGRVGNQPQHF. The full variable domain, completed using reference TRBV30 and TRBJ1-5, is SQTIHQWPATLVQPVGSPLSLECTVEGTSNPNLYWYRQAAGRGLQLLFYSVGIGQISSEVPQNLSASRPQDRQFILSSKKLLLSDSGFYLCAWSGRVGNQPQHFGDGTRLSIL.

With respect to this clone: At one boundary the junction diverges from the germline segment, which might be a read error. The chain employs TRBV11-3 and TRBJ1-1, with D possibly matching TRBD1 (5 bases). Per germline, CDR1 SGHNT and CDR2 YENEEA. This CDR3 region has 10 residues. CDR3 DNA sequence: TGTGCCAGCAGCTTAGGGGGCCCGCAATTT. Translated, it gives CASSLGGPQF.

The chain uses TRBV5-5 and TRBJ1-1; TRBD1 matches 8 bases. The V gene's germline CDR1 is SGHKS and CDR2 YYEKEE (reference sequence). CDR3 size: 14 residues. V dropped 4 bases and J dropped 3; count of bases not matched to a gene: 5. The CDR3 DNA reads TGTGCCAGCAGCAATACAGGGGGTGACACTGAAGCTTTCTTT. Translated: CASSNTGGDTEAFF.

The chain uses TRBV27 and TRBJ1-2; D remains ambiguous. From germline, CDR1 is MNHEY and CDR2 SMNVEV (reference sequence). This CDR3 spans 13 amino acids. Trimming shortened V by 5 bases and J by 8 bases, and 15 bases separated the two germline ends. This CDR3 reads CASSPTRGNGYTF. The CDR3 DNA reads TGTGCCAGCAGTCCCACCCGGGGAAACGGCTACACCTTC.

The rearrangement links TRBV19 to TRBJ2-3; TRBD2 might be the D (5 bases). This CDR3 has 14 residues. Per germline, CDR1 LNHDA and CDR2 SQIVND (reference sequence). V dropped 3 bases and J dropped 0 bases, with 7 bases sitting between them. CDR3 in DNA: TGTGCCAGTAGTATTGGAGGCAGCACAGATACGCAGTATTTT. It specifies CASSIGGSTDTQYF.

This chain uses TRBV19 with TRBJ2-6; D not resolved. V was trimmed by 5 bases and J by 0 bases, leaving 8 bases between them. The CDR3 spans 15 residues. The germline V gene has CDR1 LNHDA and CDR2 SQIVND (reference sequence). CDR3 residues: CASSSRNSGANVLTF. The CDR3 nucleotides are TGTGCCAGTAGTTCCAGGAACTCTGGGGCCAACGTCCTGACTTTC.

This clone was observed a few times. The chain combines TRBV2 with TRBJ1-2, with TRBD1 matching 7 bases. This CDR3 spans 13 amino acids. The junction had 6 bases not matched to a gene; V was cut back by 5 bases and J by 6 bases. CDR1 and CDR2 from the germline V gene are SNHLY and FYNNEI. The CDR3 DNA is TGTGCCAGCAGTAAAGGGGGCGCGGATGGCTACACCTTC. Its protein is CASSKGGADGYTF.

V usage is TRBV6-5 and J usage is TRBJ2-2; D not resolved. With 6 bases removed from V and 5 bases from J, the gap between germline ends came to 10 bases. This CDR3 is 13 amino acids long. Germline CDR1 and CDR2: MNHEY and SVGAGI. The DNA of the CDR3 is TGTGCCAGCAGCCCAGGAAGTACCGGGGAGCTGTTTTTT. Its translation: CASSPGSTGELFF.

This clone was seen a handful of times. The rearrangement uses TRBV28 and TRBJ2-3, with D possibly being TRBD1 (5 bases). The V and J ends lost 3 bases and 4 bases respectively, with 11 bases between them. Germline values: CDR1 MDHEN, CDR2 SYDVKM. The CDR3 has 14 amino acids. CDR3 region: CASSLFGASDTQYF. CDR3 sequence (DNA): TGTGCCAGCAGTTTGTTTGGGGCTTCAGATACGCAGTATTTT.

This chain joins TRBV4-3 and TRBJ2-3; possible D gene TRBD1, 5 bases. Germline CDR1 and CDR2: LGHNA and YSLEER. Between the trimmed V and J ends, which lost 1 base and 0 bases, there was a span of 17 bases. There are 18 residues in the CDR3. The CDR3 nucleotides are TGCGCCAGCAGCCAAGGCGGAACAGGCAGTCAGAGCACAGATACGCAGTATTTT. Amino acids: CASSQGGTGSQSTDTQYF.

The chain has TRBV4-1 and TRBJ1-2, with a weak D call TRBD1 (5 bases). Trimming stripped 4 bases from V and 8 bases from J, with 17 bases between. The CDR3 is made up of 14 amino acids. Germline V gene lookup returns CDR1 MGHRA and CDR2 YSYEKL. The DNA for the CDR3 is TGCGCCAGCAGCCGAAGGGGAGGGTCTGGCGGCTACACCTTC. This encodes CASSRRGGSGGYTF.

The chain uses TRBV7-2 and TRBJ1-1, with D unclear. Germline CDR1 and CDR2: SGHTA and FQGNSA. V lost 3 bases to trimming and J lost 2 bases, with 7 bases between them. This CDR3 is built from 13 residues. CDR3 DNA sequence: TGTGCCAGCAGCTTCCAGACTAACACTGAAGCTTTCTTT. This codes for CASSFQTNTEAFF.

The chain employs TRBV5-4 and TRBJ1-6, with D perhaps TRBD1 (5 bases). V lost 9 bases and J 1 base, leaving 20 bases between the germline ends. The germline V gene encodes CDR1 SGHNT and CDR2 YYREEE (reference sequence). CDR3 length equals 17 residues. CDR3 sequence (DNA): TGTGCCACAAAGCCAGGGCGGGATATATCCTATAATTCACCCCTCCACTTT. This gives the protein CATKPGRDISYNSPLHF.

This clone was seen more than once but under ten times. The chain combines TRBV7-9 with TRBJ2-1; 9 positions agree with TRBD2. The CDR3 totals 16 residues. Germline V gene lookup returns CDR1 SEHNR and CDR2 FQNEAQ (reference sequence). The junction had 9 bases not matched to a gene; V was cut back by 1 base and J by 8 bases. Here the CDR3 reads CASSLVRGGAPHEQFF. The CDR3 DNA is TGTGCCAGCAGCTTAGTTCGCGGGGGGGCCCCCCATGAGCAGTTCTTC.

Concerning this clone: The sample holds other DNA sequences that translate to the same CDR3. This rearrangement joins TRBV9 to TRBJ1-1, with 10 bases identical to TRBD1. The CDR3 runs 15 residues. Germline CDR1 is SGDLS and CDR2 is YYNGEE. V was clipped by 3 bases and J by 4 bases; unmatched bases: 6. The DNA of the CDR3 is TGTGCCAGCAGCGCTTGGACAGGGGGGGGCACTGAAGCTTTCTTT. Protein sequence: CASSAWTGGGTEAFF.

This clone was counted only a few times. The V gene is TRBV4-1, the J gene TRBJ2-1, with 9 bases that match TRBD1. V was pared by 4 bases and J by 4 bases, with 8 bases of the junction left unmatched. CDR3 length equals 16 residues. From germline, CDR1 is MGHRA and CDR2 YSYEKL. CDR3 residues: CASSPSGQGFYNEQFF. The CDR3 nucleotides are TGCGCCAGCAGCCCTTCAGGACAGGGGTTTTACAATGAGCAGTTCTTC.